The present T cell receptor (beta chain) was sequenced within a study of T cell responses to AZD1222 COVID-19 vaccine. Profiling relied on immunoSEQ multiplex PCR, and the TCRdb table lists in-frame clones only, not all of them. This sample carries tens of thousands of clones, approximately 80% of them seen once, and the ten largest clones take about 20%. The CDR3 extends over 14 amino acids. V was shortened by 0 bases and J by 8 bases, with 11 bases between the two germline ends. CDR1 SGHRS and CDR2 YFSETQ come from the germline V gene. This clone was observed once. What it binds is not known. General study findings and limits: Repertoires were obtained only post-peak T cell response. CD4 TCRs linked to vaccination spanned spike, dominating at 160-218 and 743-854. Donors in the cohort were predominantly white British and more often female, and clonal diversity was possibly underestimated. Spike-specific TCR breadth and depth went up after people got two AZD1222 doses.

The chain combines TRBV5-1 with TRBJ1-4, with TRBD1 as a possible D gene (5 bases). The material sequenced was peripheral blood, taken on day 0 of MenACWY control vaccination. This TCR was sampled from an adult in good health. The CDR3 is CASSLVGWDEKLFF. In nucleotides, the CDR3 is TGCGCCAGCAGCTTGGTCGGGTGGGACGAAAAACTGTTTTTT.